The 30 T cell receptor beta chains presented below share a single source sample, sequenced in a study of early T cells in non-severe SARS-CoV-2 infection (dated by TCRdb to about 2021). The protocol used for the library was 5' RACE. The sequencing machine was a NextSeq 500. TCRdb ran its own pipeline on the public reads, namely fastp trimming at Q25 and MiXCR clone calling, and kept in-frame beta chains. Here each entry gathers all rows of one CDR3 protein and keeps the most common genes and DNA. This sample is represented by some 78,000 distinct CDR3 sequences; about 13% of them were singletons. Of the sample, around 6% falls within the top ten clones. The sample comprised whole blood. The receptors come from an adult who was a healthcare worker with PCR-confirmed SARS-CoV-2 infection or an uninfected control (not recorded which).

V gene TRBV25-1 combines with J gene TRBJ2-1; TRBD2 is a possible D gene (6 bases). Germline V gene lookup returns CDR1 MGHDK and CDR2 SYGVNS. The CDR3 is 14 residues long. The V gene lost 3 bases and the J gene lost 7 bases, with 13 bases spanning the gap. This chain's CDR3 is CASSDTGLDNEQFF. The CDR3 nucleotides are TGTGCCAGCAGTGATACGGGACTGGATAATGAGCAGTTCTTC.

The rearrangement joins TRBV13 to TRBJ1-5; D gene unclear. The germline V gene encodes CDR1 PRHDT and CDR2 FYEKMQ (reference sequence). The germline V and J ends were trimmed by 4 bases and 3 bases, with 10 bases remaining between them. CDR3 length equals 14 residues. The CDR3 region has the DNA TGTGCCAGCAGCTCGGGGTGGAACAATCAGCCCCAGCATTTT. This sequence encodes CASSSGWNNQPQHF. Drawing the rest from reference TRBV13 and TRBJ1-5, the complete variable domain is AAGVIQSPRHLIKEKRETATLKCYPIPRHDTVYWYQQGPGQDPQFLISFYEKMQSDKGSIPDRFSAQQFSDYHSELNMSSLELGDSALYFCASSSGWNNQPQHFGDGTRLSIL.

The chain joins TRBV15 to TRBJ2-1; D gene unclear. Germline values: CDR1 LNHNV, CDR2 YYDKDF (reference sequence). The CDR3 has 17 residues. The V and J ends lost 0 bases and 7 bases respectively, with 19 bases between them. The CDR3 loop is CATSRDPPGSIKNEQFF. In DNA form, the CDR3 reads TGTGCCACCAGCAGAGATCCCCCCGGGTCCATCAAGAATGAGCAGTTCTTC.

In its sample, this clonotype was seen a few times. Here the CDR3 DNA reads TGCGCCAGCAGCCAAGAACGGGCCCTTACGACCTACGAGCAGTACTTC. Encoded protein: CASSQERALTTYEQYF. V usage is TRBV4-1 and J usage is TRBJ2-7; no definite D call. V was shortened by 0 bases and J by 2 bases, with 14 bases between the two germline ends. Germline CDR1 reads MGHRA; CDR2 reads YSYEKL. The CDR3 covers 16 residues.

V is TRBV5-4 and J is TRBJ1-2, with D hard to call. Germline CDR1 is SGHNT and CDR2 is YYREEE (reference sequence). The CDR3 length is 13 residues. Trimming cost V 1 base and J 2 bases, with 6 bases left between them. CDR3 DNA: TGTGCCAGCAGCTTGCCTTTAAACTATGGCTACACCTTC. Its translation: CASSLPLNYGYTF.

The CDR3 DNA is TGTGCCAGCAGCGCGTCCACGACTAGCGGGAGTAGTACGCAGTATTTT. It encodes CASSASTTSGSSTQYF. The rearrangement joins TRBV9 to TRBJ2-3; 12 bases match TRBD2. V lost 3 bases, J lost 8 bases, and 10 bases stayed unmatched. Germline V CDR1 and CDR2: SGDLS, YYNGEE. This CDR3 comprises 16 residues.

This clonotype was observed at least ten times. The chain uses TRBV7-6 and TRBJ1-2; D possibly corresponds to TRBD1 (5 bases). This CDR3 is built from 16 residues. Looked up from germline, CDR1 is SGHVS and CDR2 is FNYEAQ. With 1 base removed from V and 0 bases from J, the gap between germline ends came to 12 bases. CDR3 region: CASSLGSRGANYGYTF. CDR3 DNA sequence: TGTGCCAGCAGCTTAGGTAGTAGGGGAGCTAACTATGGCTACACCTTC.

The chain joins TRBV7-2 to TRBJ2-3, with 8 nucleotides matching TRBD2. J gave up 1 base and V 3 bases, and 3 bases lay outside the gene matches. Germline-derived CDR1 and CDR2 are SGHTA and FQGNSA. The CDR3 is 15 amino acids. In DNA form, the CDR3 reads TGTGCCAGCAGCTTTAGCGGGACCCGCACAGATACGCAGTATTTT. This codes for CASSFSGTRTDTQYF.

This clonotype was counted many times. The DNA for the CDR3 is TGTGCCAGCTCAGCCTACGCGCCGGGACAAGTAGGTTCACCCCTCCACTTT. It is translated as CASSAYAPGQVGSPLHF. The J gene is TRBJ1-6, the V gene TRBV18, with D possibly matching TRBD1 (6 bases). Germline-derived CDR1 and CDR2 are KGHSH and LQKENI. The V end was cut by 5 bases, the J end by 9 bases, with 23 bases between. The CDR3 runs to 17 residues.

The rearrangement joins TRBV7-8 to TRBJ2-3; no reliable D call. V lost 6 bases to trimming and J lost 2 bases, with 9 bases between them. CDR3 length: 13 amino acids. Germline V gene sequence: CDR1 SGHVS, CDR2 FQNEAQ. Here the CDR3 reads CASSYTHTDTQYF. The CDR3, as DNA: TGTGCCAGCAGTTACACACACACAGATACGCAGTATTTT.

This clonotype was picked up a small number of times. The chain has TRBV3-1 and TRBJ1-1; the D is unclear. Germline-derived CDR1 and CDR2 are LGHDT and YNNKEL (reference sequence). The CDR3 spans 14 residues. Trimming left V 5 bases short and J 3 bases short, with 13 bases between. This CDR3 is CASSFLAGDTEAFF. In DNA form, the CDR3 reads TGTGCCAGCAGCTTCCTTGCCGGGGACACTGAAGCTTTCTTT.

The J gene is TRBJ2-4, the V gene TRBV29-1; no reliable D call. The ends were cut back, 0 bases at V and 0 bases at J, with 12 bases in the middle. Per the germline V gene, CDR1 is SQVTM and CDR2 is ANQGSEA. The CDR3 is made up of 16 amino acids. Here the CDR3 DNA reads TGCAGCGTTGAAGATGTCAGAAAAATAGCCAAAAACATTCAGTACTTC. It translates to CSVEDVRKIAKNIQYF.

V and J are TRBV28 and TRBJ2-7, with unresolved D. With 6 bases removed from V and 3 bases from J, the gap between germline ends came to 6 bases. Germline assignment: CDR1 MDHEN and CDR2 SYDVKM. The CDR3 totals 11 residues. This CDR3 is CASSNIYEQYF. Written as DNA, the CDR3 is TGTGCCAGCAGCAATATCTACGAGCAGTACTTC.

The chain recombines TRBV28 with TRBJ2-7; 11 positions match TRBD1. Germline values: CDR1 MDHEN, CDR2 SYDVKM. V lost 1 base to trimming and J lost 2 bases; unmatched junction nucleotides: 4. The CDR3 extends over 16 amino acids. The CDR3, as DNA: TGTGCCAGCAGTTTATACCCGGGACAGGGGGCCTACGAGCAGTACTTC. Translated, it gives CASSLYPGQGAYEQYF.

In its sample, this clonotype was seen a few times. This rearrangement joins TRBV19 to TRBJ2-7; D could derive from TRBD1 or TRBD2 (5 bases each). Deletions cut 4 bases from V and 0 bases from J, with 13 bases between. In germline, CDR1 is LNHDA, CDR2 SQIVND (reference sequence). CDR3 length: 15 residues. The CDR3 spells CASSNRDGTSYEQYF. CDR3 nucleotide sequence: TGTGCCAGTAGTAACCGGGACGGGACCTCCTACGAGCAGTACTTC. The variable domain in full, with the rest retrieved from reference TRBV19 and TRBJ2-7, is DGGITQSPKYLFRKEGQNVTLSCEQNLNHDAMYWYRQDPGQGLRLIYYSQIVNDFQKGDIAEGYSVSREKKESFPLTVTSAQKNPTAFYLCASSNRDGTSYEQYFGPGTRLTVT.

There are many counts of this clonotype. The V and J genes are TRBV6-1 and TRBJ1-3; no firm D call. The V gene lost 6 bases and the J gene lost 6 bases, with 12 bases spanning the gap. CDR1 and CDR2 from the germline V gene are MNHNS and SASEGT. CDR3 length equals 13 residues. The chain's CDR3 is CASRKRAENTIYF. The DNA for the CDR3 is TGTGCCAGCAGAAAGAGGGCTGAAAACACCATATATTTT.

The table lists this clonotype with many counts. The chain couples TRBV29-1 to TRBJ1-1, with D possibly TRBD1 on 5 matching bases. Deletions cut 4 bases from V and 4 bases from J, with 10 bases between. CDR3 length: 12 residues. The germline V gene has CDR1 SQVTM and CDR2 ANQGSEA. The CDR3 loop is CSVGQGITEAFF. CDR3 DNA sequence: TGCAGCGTTGGTCAGGGTATCACTGAAGCTTTCTTT.

The rearrangement links TRBV19 to TRBJ2-2, with 9 bases identical to TRBD2. V shed 3 bases, J shed 5 bases, and the junction held 4 bases outside the gene matches. Germline V lookup: CDR1 LNHDA, CDR2 SQIVND (reference sequence). The length of the CDR3 is 15 residues. For the CDR3, the DNA is TGTGCCAGTAGTATGGGTCTAGCGGGAACCGGGGAGCTGTTTTTT. It yields the protein CASSMGLAGTGELFF.

V is TRBV29-1 and J is TRBJ2-1; no reliable D call. Germline CDR1 reads SQVTM; CDR2 reads ANQGSEA. The CDR3 contains 11 residues. Trimming stripped 8 bases from V and 1 base from J, with 6 bases between. CDR3 nucleotide sequence: TGCAGCATATCGTCCTACAATGAGCAGTTCTTC. It codes for CSISSYNEQFF.

V is TRBV28 and J is TRBJ1-3; tentative D call: TRBD1 (5 bases). V was clipped by 10 bases and J by 0 bases, with 13 bases between them. Germline CDR1 is MDHEN and CDR2 is SYDVKM. The CDR3 has 14 residues. The CDR3 reads CATEWGGSGNTIYF. The CDR3 coding sequence is TGTGCCACCGAGTGGGGCGGCTCTGGAAACACCATATATTTT.

This clonotype has more than one count but fewer than ten. The V call is TRBV5-1, the J call TRBJ2-1, with 9 bases matching TRBD2. The CDR3 spans 17 residues. Looked up from germline, CDR1 is SGHRS and CDR2 is YFSETQ. Trimming at V came to 4 bases and at J to 0 bases, leaving 8 bases not matched to a gene. The CDR3 DNA is TGCGCCAGCAGCGAACTTCTAGCGGGGATCTCCTACAATGAGCAGTTCTTC. Translating it yields CASSELLAGISYNEQFF.

This clonotype was counted ten times or more. The chain recombines TRBV3-1 with TRBJ2-1; 9 bases match TRBD2. The CDR3 extends over 21 amino acids. Per the germline V gene, CDR1 is LGHDT and CDR2 is YNNKEL (reference sequence). J gave up 10 bases and V 0 bases, and 25 bases lay outside the gene matches. The CDR3 is CASSQEGATSRGTSRIGEQFF. CDR3 bases: TGTGCCAGCAGCCAAGAAGGTGCGACATCTAGGGGGACTAGCAGGATCGGGGAGCAGTTCTTC.

This clonotype was seen repeatedly, ten times or more. The chain links TRBV20-1 to TRBJ2-5, with 8 bases identical to TRBD2. The CDR3 covers 15 residues. V was pared by 1 base and J by 4 bases, with 8 bases of the junction left unmatched. From germline, CDR1 is DFQATT and CDR2 SNEGSKA (reference sequence). DNA for the CDR3: TGCAGTGCTAGAGGATTAGGAGCGGGAGCAGAGACCCAGTACTTC. It translates to CSARGLGAGAETQYF.

The chain recombines TRBV2 with TRBJ2-5, with 7 bases lining up with TRBD1. The CDR3 is 12 amino acids. The ends lost 10 bases at V and 1 base at J; junction bases unmatched: 3. Germline CDR1 is SNHLY and CDR2 is FYNNEI. CDR3 protein: CAIGTVQETQYF. The CDR3 nucleotides are TGTGCCATCGGGACAGTCCAAGAGACCCAGTACTTC. Looking up the rest from reference TRBV2 and TRBJ2-5 gives the full variable domain: EPEVTQTPSHQVTQMGQEVILRCVPISNHLYFYWYRQILGQKVEFLVSFYNNEISEKSEIFDDQFSVERPDGSNFTLKIRSTKLEDSAMYFCAIGTVQETQYFGPGTRLLVL.

Of note for this clonotype: A much larger clone is a single base away; this may be a read error. J is TRBJ2-7 and V is TRBV27, with TRBD1 matching over 8 bases. Germline V gene lookup returns CDR1 MNHEY and CDR2 SMNVEV (reference sequence). The CDR3 spans 13 residues. The DNA for the CDR3 is TGTGTCACCAAGACAGGGGTTTTGGACGAGCAGTACTTC. As protein: CVTKTGVLDEQYF.

This clonotype occurred many times. The chain links TRBV3-1 to TRBJ1-1; D may be TRBD1 (6 bases). This CDR3 region has 15 residues. With 4 bases removed from V and 5 bases from J, the gap between germline ends came to 17 bases. From germline, CDR1 is LGHDT and CDR2 YNNKEL (reference sequence). The DNA for the CDR3 is TGTGCCAGCAGCCTCTTACTAGGGGGGGAGACTGAAGCTTTCTTT. This encodes CASSLLLGGETEAFF.

The DNA of the CDR3 is TGCAGCGTTGTCTCGACTAGCGGAAGAGGCACAGATACGCAGTATTTT. It yields the protein CSVVSTSGRGTDTQYF. The V gene is TRBV29-1, the J gene TRBJ2-3, with 9 bases aligning to TRBD2. Per the germline V gene, CDR1 is SQVTM and CDR2 is ANQGSEA. J gave up 1 base and V 4 bases, and 9 bases lay outside the gene matches. This CDR3 spans 16 amino acids.

The genes are TRBV7-9 and TRBJ2-7; 7 bases map to TRBD1. Germline CDR1 reads SEHNR; CDR2 reads FQNEAQ (reference sequence). This CDR3 comprises 13 residues. Trimming removed 5 bases from V and 7 bases from J; junction bases left unmatched: 8. The CDR3 DNA is TGTGCCAGCAGCAGCAGACAGGGTGGAGAGCAGTACTTC. It encodes CASSSRQGGEQYF.

This clonotype has a count of ten or more. The chain carries TRBV19 and TRBJ1-5; D remains ambiguous. Trimming removed 3 bases from V and 1 base from J, with 7 bases in between. This CDR3 region has 14 residues. CDR1 and CDR2 from the germline V gene are LNHDA and SQIVND (reference sequence). CDR3 in DNA: TGTGCCAGTAGTATTAGAGGGAGCAATCAGCCCCAGCATTTT. This encodes CASSIRGSNQPQHF.

In regard to this clonotype: A read error may produce the germline difference seen at one junction end. The chain combines TRBV9 with TRBJ1-2; unclear D gene. The CDR3 sequence is 14 residues long. Germline lookup yields CDR1 SGDLS and CDR2 YYNGEE. The CDR3: CASSVTPANYGYTF. CDR3 DNA: TGTGCCAGCAGCGTAACCCCGGCTAATTATGGCTACACCTTC.